This T cell receptor beta chain was obtained from a study of T cell responses to AZD1222 COVID-19 vaccine. Study-wide points: Along spike, vaccine-associated CD4 TCRs were found throughout, with dominance at 160-218 and 743-854.

Trimming took 1 base from V and 0 from J, leaving 10 bases between them. The germline V gene has CDR1 SGHAT and CDR2 FQNNGV. The CDR3 contains 16 residues. Clones were sequenced by immunoSEQ multiplex PCR, and TCRdb holds only the in-frame ones, with some missing. The table includes roughly 150,000 clones, approximately 90% detected once. A word on this clone: Its specificity is not known.

The receptor was derived from an adult who received the AZD1222 COVID-19 vaccine. Sequenced here: peripheral blood, sampled 28 days after the second AZD1222 dose. The chain links TRBV11-2 to TRBJ2-4, with D unclear. CDR3 sequence reads: CASSLAFRLAKNIQYF. CDR3 sequence (DNA): TGTGCCAGCAGCTTAGCCTTCCGGTTAGCCAAAAACATTCAGTACTTC.